The entry that follows covers one T cell receptor (beta chain) sequence. The antigen remains unidentified. The sample's time point: newly diagnosed, previously untreated cHL patient sample. From thawed PBMCs, CD4+ T cells were purified using magnetic negative selection. Comparator PBMCs were from newly diagnosed, untreated classical Hodgkin lymphoma. This entry comes from a study of PD-1 blockade in classical Hodgkin lymphoma. Some clones are missing from TCRdb's copy, which holds only in-frame ones; the method was immunoSEQ multiplex PCR. The sample lists fewer than 25,000 clones, approximately 91% occurring once. CDR3 length: 17 amino acids. Germline loops: CDR1 LNHNV, CDR2 YYDKDF (reference sequence). V lost 5 bases, J lost 4 bases, and 23 bases lay in between. Study results and limitations: Repertoire difference causes, possibly disease activity or prior therapy, remain undefined.

The TCR was taken from a human donor with classical Hodgkin lymphoma. Sequenced sample: CD4+ T cells from blood. The chain employs TRBV15 and TRBJ1-1, with a weak D call TRBD1 (6 bases). DNA for the CDR3: TGTGCCACCAGCTTTCCTATGACCAGGGGAGGTGGCACTGAAGCTTTCTTT. Its protein product is CATSFPMTRGGGTEAFF.